Described below is a single T cell receptor (beta chain) sequence and its context. Its antigen is currently unknown. This sample stems from a study of cytomegalovirus exposure and HLA in healthy donors. Study background: A prior study identified roughly 110 million unique TCR beta sequences from 150 million to 200 million T cells. For the approximately 390 genotyped donors, 65% to 90% fell within the Caucasian-associated ancestry cluster. The study, taken as a whole, reports: Segments of the TCR beta V type were, in most cases, productive about 90% or about 30% of the time in an earlier analysis. Further analysis, carried out later, found HLA-associated TCR beta chains more clonally expanded than equally common other chains.

This PCR relied on a set of 60 Vbeta primers and 13 Jbeta primers. The method was immunoSEQ multiplex PCR; TCRdb's version includes in-frame clones alone and lacks a portion of them. The repertoire includes tens of thousands of clones, more than 70% of them detected once, and about 12% sits in the top ten. V was clipped by 6 bases and J by 2 bases, with 7 bases between them. CDR1 is DFQATT and CDR2 is SNEGSKA in the germline V gene (reference sequence). The CDR3 covers 11 residues. J is TRBJ2-5 and V is TRBV20-1; D may be TRBD2 (6 bases). The TCR sequence derives from a middle-aged woman in good health and CMV-seropositive. The material sequenced was PBMCs. The CDR3 DNA reads as TGCAGTGCGGGACTTCAAGAGACCCAGTACTTC. This codes for CSAGLQETQYF.